The present T cell receptor beta chain was sequenced within a study of blood T cell repertoires in COVID-19. Study as a whole: Samples of COVID-19 (acute and convalescent) were obtained from the United States, Italy and Spain.

Sequenced by immunoSEQ multiplex PCR; TCRdb stores in-frame clones only, minus some. The repertoire holds a few hundred thousand clones, more than 75% seen once, with 10% to 15% in the top ten. The sequence was collected from a human donor in a cohort sampled during active COVID-19. Sequencing used peripheral blood.

In nucleotides, the CDR3 is TGTGCCACCAGTGATTTGCGGGGGGCAGATACGCAGTATTTT. Protein: CATSDLRGADTQYF. The chain joins TRBV24-1 to TRBJ2-3; 7 nucleotides match TRBD2. The germline gives CDR1 KGHDR, CDR2 SFDVKD. The CDR3 is 14 residues long. Unmatched junction bases numbered 0, after V lost 0 bases and J lost 4 bases.